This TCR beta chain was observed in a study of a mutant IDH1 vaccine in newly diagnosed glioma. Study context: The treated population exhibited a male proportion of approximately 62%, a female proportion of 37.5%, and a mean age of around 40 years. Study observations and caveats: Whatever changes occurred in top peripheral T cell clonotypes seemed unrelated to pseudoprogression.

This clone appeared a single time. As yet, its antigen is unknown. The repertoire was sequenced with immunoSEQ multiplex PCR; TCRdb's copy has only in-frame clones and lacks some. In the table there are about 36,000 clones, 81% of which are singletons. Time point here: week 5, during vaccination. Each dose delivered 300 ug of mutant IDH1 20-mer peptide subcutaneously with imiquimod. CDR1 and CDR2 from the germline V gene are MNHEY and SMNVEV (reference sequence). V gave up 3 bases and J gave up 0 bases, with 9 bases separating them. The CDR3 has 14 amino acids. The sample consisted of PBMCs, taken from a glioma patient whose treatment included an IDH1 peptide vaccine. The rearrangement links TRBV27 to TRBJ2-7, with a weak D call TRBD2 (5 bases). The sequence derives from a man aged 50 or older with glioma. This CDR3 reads CASSFGGPSYEQYF. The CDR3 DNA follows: TGTGCCAGCAGTTTTGGCGGGCCCTCCTACGAGCAGTACTTC.